These 18 T cell receptor beta chains were all obtained from the same sample, sequenced in a study of cytomegalovirus exposure and HLA in healthy donors. It was with 60 Vbeta and 13 Jbeta primers that the PCR ran. Generated by immunoSEQ multiplex PCR, the TCRdb table keeps only in-frame clones and is missing some. This sample has about 150,000 clones, with more than 75% found just once. The sample taken for sequencing was PBMCs. Source of these receptors: a middle-aged woman in good health and CMV-seronegative.

The chain couples TRBV11-3 to TRBJ2-2; 11 positions match TRBD1. There are 17 residues in the CDR3. The V segment lost 2 bases and the J segment 6 bases; nucleotides outside the gene matches: 8. Germline CDR1 reads SGHNT; CDR2 reads YENEEA. In DNA, the CDR3 is TGTGCCAGCAGCTTATTCCCCGGGACAGGGGGTTCCGGGGAGCTGTTTTTT. This codes for CASSLFPGTGGSGELFF. The full variable domain, its missing parts supplied by reference TRBV11-3 and TRBJ2-2, is EAGVVQSPRYKIIEKKQPVAFWCNPISGHNTLYWYLQNLGQGPELLIRYENEEAVDDSQLPKDRFSAERLKGVDSTLKIQPAELGDSAVYLCASSLFPGTGGSGELFFGEGSRLTVL.

This clone was found a few times. The genes are TRBV15 and TRBJ1-4; D remains unclear. Germline CDR1 is LNHNV and CDR2 is YYDKDF (reference sequence). The germline V and J ends were trimmed by 3 bases and 8 bases, with 13 bases remaining between them. CDR3 length: 14 amino acids. DNA of the CDR3: TGTGCCACCAGCAGCGGAAGAGACTCCGAAAAACTGTTTTTT. It encodes CATSSGRDSEKLFF.

The chain is built from TRBV5-5 and TRBJ1-1; maybe TRBD1 (5 bases). The CDR3 is made up of 16 amino acids. Germline V lookup: CDR1 SGHKS, CDR2 YYEKEE (reference sequence). The V end was cut by 1 base, the J end by 1 base, with 14 bases between. The CDR3 here is CASSLSGGGGNTEAFF. For the CDR3, the DNA is TGTGCCAGCAGCTTGAGTGGCGGGGGGGGGAACACTGAAGCTTTCTTT. Using reference TRBV5-5 and TRBJ1-1 for the parts outside the CDR3, the full variable domain is DAGVTQSPTHLIKTRGQQVTLRCSPISGHKSVSWYQQVLGQGPQFIFQYYEKEERGRGNFPDRFSARQFPNYSSELNVNALLLGDSALYLCASSLSGGGGNTEAFFGQGTRLTVV.

This clone was seen once. The V and J genes are TRBV6-5 and TRBJ2-7; the D is unclear. V gave up 5 bases and J gave up 3 bases, with 8 bases separating them. Germline V gene sequence: CDR1 MNHEY, CDR2 SVGAGI. This CDR3 has 12 amino acids. The CDR3 protein is CASSPRGYEQYF. The CDR3 DNA reads as TGTGCCAGCAGTCCCCGAGGCTACGAGCAGTACTTC.

The V call is TRBV11-3, the J call TRBJ2-2; no firm D call. The germline V gene has CDR1 SGHNT and CDR2 YENEEA. The CDR3 spans 14 residues. Deletions cut 0 bases from V and 5 bases from J, with 7 bases between. This CDR3 is CASSLDTVTGELFF. CDR3 sequence (DNA): TGTGCCAGCAGCTTAGATACGGTAACCGGGGAGCTGTTTTTT.

This clone turned up a few times. The junction departs from germline at one end; a sequencing error may be responsible. This chain joins TRBV28 and TRBJ2-6, with D perhaps matching TRBD1 (5 bases). CDR3 length: 14 amino acids. The V gene's germline CDR1 is MDHEN and CDR2 SYDVKM. The CDR3 region has the DNA TGTGCCAGCAGCCCGCAATCTGGGGCCAACGGCCTGACTTTC. Its translation: CASSPQSGANGLTF.

The rearrangement joins TRBV11-3 to TRBJ2-2, with 7 bases lining up with TRBD1. Germline V CDR1 and CDR2: SGHNT, YENEEA. The CDR3 is 13 amino acids. Trimming at V came to 7 bases and at J to 6 bases, leaving 5 bases not matched to a gene. In DNA form, the CDR3 reads TGTGCCAGCAACTCTAGGGGGCCCGGGGAGCTGTTTTTT. It is translated as CASNSRGPGELFF.

This sequence joins TRBV5-6 and TRBJ2-1; 13 bases line up with TRBD2. Germline CDR1 SGHDT, CDR2 YYEEEE. The CDR3 is 16 amino acids. V was pared by 2 bases and J by 7 bases, with 6 bases of the junction left unmatched. CDR3 bases: TGTGCCAGCAGCTTTTCTCCGGGACTAGCGGGGAATGAGCAGTTCTTC. Translating gives CASSFSPGLAGNEQFF.

This chain links TRBV28 with TRBJ2-7; maybe TRBD1 (5 bases). Trimming removed 6 bases at V and 3 bases at J, with 12 bases between. CDR1 and CDR2 from the germline V gene are MDHEN and SYDVKM. This CDR3 has 13 amino acids. CDR3 in amino acids: CASSPNRIYEQYF. Written as DNA, the CDR3 is TGTGCCAGCAGCCCGAACAGGATCTACGAGCAGTACTTC.

In its sample, this clone was seen a few times. The chain couples TRBV7-3 to TRBJ2-1; the match to TRBD1 covers 7 bases. The CDR3 loop spans 15 amino acids. In germline, CDR1 is SGHTA, CDR2 FQGTGA. V dropped 1 base and J dropped 8; count of bases not matched to a gene: 8. As DNA, the CDR3 is TGTGCCAGCAGCTTAATAGGGGGCAAATCCTATGAGCAGTTCTTC. Translated, it gives CASSLIGGKSYEQFF. The full variable domain, in which reference TRBV7-3 and TRBJ2-1 provide the parts outside the CDR3, is GAGVSQTPSNKVTEKGKYVELRCDPISGHTALYWYRQSLGQGPEFLIYFQGTGAADDSGLPNDRFFAVRPEGSVSTLKIQRTERGDSAVYLCASSLIGGKSYEQFFGPGTRLTVL.

The chain combines TRBV18 with TRBJ2-7; D is ambiguous. Trimming shortened V by 5 bases and J by 4 bases, and 12 bases separated the two germline ends. Germline lookup yields CDR1 KGHSH and CDR2 LQKENI. CDR3 length equals 13 residues. CDR3 DNA sequence: TGTGCCAGCTCAGCCGAGACGGGTTACGAGCAGTACTTC. As protein: CASSAETGYEQYF.

The CDR3 region has the DNA TGTGCCAGCAGCCAAGTGATACAGGCCGAGCAGTACTTC. This gives the protein CASSQVIQAEQYF. This sequence joins TRBV14 and TRBJ2-5; weak D call: TRBD1 (5 bases). The J call is in doubt because the DNA end fits TRBJ2-7 better. Germline-derived CDR1 and CDR2 are SGHDN and FVKESK. The length of the CDR3 is 13 residues.

V and J are TRBV7-9 and TRBJ1-2, with a possible D match to TRBD1 (5 bases). The germline V and J ends were trimmed by 5 bases and 8 bases, with 21 bases remaining between them. The germline V gene has CDR1 SEHNR and CDR2 FQNEAQ (reference sequence). The CDR3 runs 15 residues. DNA of the CDR3: TGTGCCAGCAGCCCAATAGGGGCTGGTCTTCTGGGCTACACCTTC. Translating gives CASSPIGAGLLGYTF.

The V call is TRBV7-2, the J call TRBJ2-7; 13 positions match TRBD2. The J segment lost 9 bases and the V segment lost 5 bases, leaving 7 bases of the junction unmatched. From germline, CDR1 is SGHTA and CDR2 FQGNSA. This CDR3 region has 14 residues. CDR3 DNA: TGTGCCAGCAGCCCGGGACTAGCGGGGCAAGGGCAGTACTTC. Its protein product is CASSPGLAGQGQYF.

This chain uses TRBV7-9 with TRBJ1-1; weak D call: TRBD1 (5 bases). This CDR3 is 13 amino acids long. The ends were cut back, 5 bases at V and 1 base at J, with 8 bases in the middle. CDR1 is SEHNR, CDR2 FQNEAQ, per germline (reference sequence). CDR3 region: CASSPTGNTEAFF. The CDR3 DNA sequence: TGTGCCAGCAGCCCAACAGGGAACACTGAAGCTTTCTTT.

V gene TRBV5-8 combines with J gene TRBJ2-2, with 7 bases matching TRBD1. Trimming removed 0 bases from V and 0 bases from J; junction bases left unmatched: 2. CDR3 size: 16 residues. CDR1 and CDR2 (germline): SGHTS, YDEGEE. The CDR3 bases are TGTGCCAGCAGCTTGGACAGGGGCGCGAACACCGGGGAGCTGTTTTTT. The encoded protein is CASSLDRGANTGELFF.

With regard to this clone: Within the sample, other DNA sequences also encode this same CDR3. The chain couples TRBV7-2 to TRBJ1-3; D remains ambiguous. CDR1 is SGHTA, CDR2 FQGNSA, per germline. This CDR3 comprises 14 residues. V was cut by 1 base and J by 0 bases, with 4 bases left in between. CDR3 protein: CASSLGLSGNTIYF. In DNA form, the CDR3 reads TGTGCCAGCAGCTTAGGGCTCTCTGGAAACACCATATATTTT.

The V and J genes are TRBV10-3 and TRBJ2-5, with TRBD2 identical over 8 bases. The length of the CDR3 is 16 residues. Germline CDR1 is ENHRY and CDR2 is SYGVKD. V lost 6 bases, J lost 5 bases, and 14 bases stayed unmatched. This CDR3 reads CAISSLERGMGETQYF. DNA of the CDR3: TGTGCCATCAGCTCCCTGGAGCGGGGGATGGGGGAGACCCAGTACTTC.